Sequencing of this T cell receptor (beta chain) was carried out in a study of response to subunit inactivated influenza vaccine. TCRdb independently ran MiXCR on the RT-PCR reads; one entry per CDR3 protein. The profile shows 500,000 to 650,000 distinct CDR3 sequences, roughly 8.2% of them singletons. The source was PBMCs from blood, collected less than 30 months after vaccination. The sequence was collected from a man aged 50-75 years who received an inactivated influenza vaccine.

The CDR3 here is CASSYEGDNEKLFF. CDR3 coding DNA: TGTGCCAGCAGTTACGAGGGAGACAATGAAAAACTGTTTTTT. V and J are TRBV6-5 and TRBJ1-4; D not resolved. The CDR3 has 14 amino acids. The germline V and J ends were trimmed by 2 bases and 5 bases, with 9 bases remaining between them. Germline lookup yields CDR1 MNHEY and CDR2 SVGAGI.